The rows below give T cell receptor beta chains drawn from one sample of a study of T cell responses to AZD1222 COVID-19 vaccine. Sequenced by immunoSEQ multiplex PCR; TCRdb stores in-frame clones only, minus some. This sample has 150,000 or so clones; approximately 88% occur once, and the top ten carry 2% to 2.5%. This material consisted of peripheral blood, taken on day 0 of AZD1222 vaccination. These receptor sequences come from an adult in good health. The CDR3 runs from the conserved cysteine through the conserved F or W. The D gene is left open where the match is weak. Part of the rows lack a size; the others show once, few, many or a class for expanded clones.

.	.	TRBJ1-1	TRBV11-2	CASSRERHTEAFF	TGTGCCAGCAGCCGGGAGAGGCACACTGAAGCTTTCTTT
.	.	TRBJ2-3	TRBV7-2	CASSPDRRTDTQYF	TGTGCCAGCAGCCCCGACAGACGCACAGATACGCAGTATTTT
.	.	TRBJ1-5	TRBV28	CASSRPGQPQHF	TGTGCCAGCAGCCGACCGGGACAGCCCCAGCATTTT
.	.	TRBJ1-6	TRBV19	CASTPGGTYNSPLHF	TGTGCCAGTACCCCGGGAGGCACCTATAATTCACCCCTCCACTTT
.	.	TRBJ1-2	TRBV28	CASRTANYGYTF	TGTGCCAGCCGGACAGCTAACTATGGCTACACCTTC
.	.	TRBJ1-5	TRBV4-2	CASSQDRVGTQANQPQHF	TGTGCCAGCAGCCAAGATCGAGTAGGGACACAGGCCAATCAGCCCCAGCATTTT
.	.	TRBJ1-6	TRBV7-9	CASSLANSPLHF	TGTGCCAGCAGCTTAGCGAATTCACCCCTCCACTTT
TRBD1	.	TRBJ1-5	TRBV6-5	CASRRTGANQPQHF	TGTGCCAGCAGGAGAACAGGGGCGAATCAGCCCCAGCATTTT
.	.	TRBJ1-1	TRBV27	CATLRWGLNTEAFF	TGTGCCACCCTGAGGTGGGGGTTGAACACTGAAGCTTTCTTT
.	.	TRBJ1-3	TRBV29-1	CSGNDGPGNTIYF	TGCAGCGGAAACGACGGTCCTGGAAACACCATATATTTT
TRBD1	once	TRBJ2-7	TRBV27	CASSLTGEAYEQYF	TGTGCCAGCAGTTTAACAGGGGAAGCCTACGAGCAGTACTTC
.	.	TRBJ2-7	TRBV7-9	CASSVRDAAYEQYF	TGTGCCAGCAGCGTCCGGGACGCAGCCTACGAGCAGTACTTC
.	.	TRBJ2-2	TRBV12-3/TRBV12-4	CASSSTGSGELFF	TGTGCCAGCAGTTCTACAGGGTCCGGGGAGCTGTTTTTT
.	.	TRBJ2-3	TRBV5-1	CASDFLGGIGDTQYF	TGCGCCAGCGATTTCCTAGGCGGGATCGGAGATACGCAGTATTTT
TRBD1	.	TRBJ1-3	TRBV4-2	CASSQEALARGQISSGNTIYF	TGTGCCAGCAGCCAAGAGGCCCTCGCCAGGGGGCAGATAAGCTCTGGAAACACCATATATTTT
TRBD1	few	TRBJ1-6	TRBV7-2	CASSLDRGSSPLHF	TGTGCCAGCAGCTTAGACAGGGGTTCTTCACCCCTCCACTTT
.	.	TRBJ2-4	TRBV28	CASSLPPRGAKNIQYF	TGTGCCAGCAGTTTACCCCCGAGAGGGGCCAAAAACATTCAGTACTTC
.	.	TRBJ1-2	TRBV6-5	CASSRGAVQNYGYTF	TGTGCCAGCAGTCGAGGGGCCGTCCAGAACTATGGCTACACCTTC
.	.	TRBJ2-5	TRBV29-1	CSVERTDSRETQYF	TGCAGCGTTGAACGGACCGACTCTAGGGAGACCCAGTACTTC
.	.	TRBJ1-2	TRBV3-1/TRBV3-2	CASSQGLHGYTF	TGTGCCAGCAGCCAAGGACTTCATGGCTACACCTTC
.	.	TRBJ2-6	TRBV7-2	CASSLAVGGSGANVLTF	TGTGCCAGCAGCTTGGCGGTTGGTGGCTCTGGGGCCAACGTCCTGACTTTC
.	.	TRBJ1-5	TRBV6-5	CASGAAGNQPQHF	TGTGCCAGCGGCGCGGCGGGGAATCAGCCCCAGCATTTT
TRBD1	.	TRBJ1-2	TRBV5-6	CASSLGTANYGYTF	TGTGCCAGCAGCCTAGGGACAGCTAACTATGGCTACACCTTC
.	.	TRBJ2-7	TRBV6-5	CASSSTHRTAYEQYF	TGTGCCAGCAGCTCCACGCATCGGACAGCCTACGAGCAGTACTTC
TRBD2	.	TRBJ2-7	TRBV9	CASSVGLAGSSYEQYF	TGTGCCAGCAGCGTAGGCCTAGCGGGAAGCTCCTACGAGCAGTACTTC
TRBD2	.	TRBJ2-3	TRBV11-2	CASSLDIAGGTDTQYF	TGTGCCAGCAGCTTAGATATAGCGGGAGGGACAGATACGCAGTATTTT
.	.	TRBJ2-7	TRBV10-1	CASPARDHSSEQYF	TGCGCCAGCCCTGCCCGGGACCACAGCTCGGAGCAGTACTTC
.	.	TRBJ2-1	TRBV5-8	CASSLGAYNEQFF	TGTGCCAGCAGCTTAGGGGCCTACAATGAGCAGTTCTTC
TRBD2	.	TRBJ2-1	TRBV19	CASTVGLAGSYNEQFF	TGTGCCAGTACCGTGGGACTAGCGGGCTCCTACAATGAGCAGTTCTTC
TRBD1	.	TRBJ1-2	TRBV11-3	CASSTRQGMDYGYTF	TGTGCCAGCAGCACACGACAGGGAATGGACTATGGCTACACCTTC
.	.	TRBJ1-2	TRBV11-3	CASSLDQTGMGGYTF	TGTGCCAGCAGCTTAGACCAAACAGGGATGGGTGGCTACACCTTC
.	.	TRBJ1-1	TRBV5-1	CASSLMASNTEAFF	TGCGCCAGCAGCTTAATGGCCTCGAACACTGAAGCTTTCTTT
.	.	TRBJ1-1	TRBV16	CASSQSDVRPTEAFF	TGTGCCAGCAGCCAATCCGATGTCAGGCCCACTGAAGCTTTCTTT
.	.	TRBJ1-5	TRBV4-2	CASSAEGAVNQPQHF	TGTGCCAGCAGCGCAGAAGGGGCCGTCAATCAGCCCCAGCATTTT
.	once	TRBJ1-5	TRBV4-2	CASSPGEGVSNQPQHF	TGTGCCAGCAGCCCGGGGGAGGGGGTGAGCAATCAGCCCCAGCATTTT
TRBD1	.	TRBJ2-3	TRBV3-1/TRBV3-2	CASSQRQGVTDTQYF	TGTGCCAGCAGCCAGAGACAGGGGGTTACGGATACGCAGTATTTT
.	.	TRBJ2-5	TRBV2	CASSADYQETQYF	TGTGCCAGCTCGGCGGACTACCAAGAGACCCAGTACTTC
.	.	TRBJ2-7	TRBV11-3	CASSSPREPDYEQYF	TGTGCCAGCAGTTCACCAAGGGAACCCGACTACGAGCAGTACTTC
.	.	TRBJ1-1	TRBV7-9	CASSQLRGREGTEAFF	TGTGCCAGCAGCCAACTCCGGGGCCGGGAGGGCACTGAAGCTTTCTTT
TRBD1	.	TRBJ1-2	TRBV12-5	CASGLSGTGHGYTF	TGTGCTAGTGGTTTGTCAGGGACAGGGCATGGCTACACCTTC
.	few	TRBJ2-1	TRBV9	CASSVAGTRKVNEQFF	TGTGCCAGCAGCGTAGCCGGGACACGGAAGGTCAATGAGCAGTTCTTC
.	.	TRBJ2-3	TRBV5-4	CASSFSGGSADTQYF	TGTGCCAGCAGCTTTTCCGGGGGATCAGCAGATACGCAGTATTTT
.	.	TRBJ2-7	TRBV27	CASSFRTQYEQYF	TGTGCCAGCAGTTTTCGGACGCAATACGAGCAGTACTTC
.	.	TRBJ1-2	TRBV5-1	CASSLKTRGNRFDGYTF	TGCGCCAGCAGCTTGAAAACACGGGGTAATCGGTTTGACGGCTACACCTTC
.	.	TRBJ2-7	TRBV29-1	CSVDLQGGSYEQYF	TGCAGCGTTGACCTACAGGGAGGAAGCTACGAGCAGTACTTC
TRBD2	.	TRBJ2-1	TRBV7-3	CASSLRAGSSYNEQFF	TGTGCCAGCAGCTTGCGAGCGGGGAGCTCCTACAATGAGCAGTTCTTC
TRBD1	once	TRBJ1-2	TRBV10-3	CAISGQGNGYTF	TGTGCCATCAGTGGACAGGGAAATGGCTACACCTTC
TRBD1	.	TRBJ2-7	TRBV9	CASVPPPTHRGPPPISYEQYF	TGTGCCAGCGTCCCACCCCCCACACACAGGGGCCCTCCCCCTATTTCCTACGAGCAGTACTTC
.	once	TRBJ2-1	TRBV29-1	CSSGLLYNEQFF	TGCAGCTCGGGCTTACTCTACAATGAGCAGTTCTTC
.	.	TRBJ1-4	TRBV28	CASQSDTEKLFF	TGTGCCAGCCAAAGTGATACCGAAAAACTGTTTTTT
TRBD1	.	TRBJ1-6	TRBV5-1	CASSVGQAYNSPLHF	TGCGCCAGCAGCGTAGGACAGGCCTATAATTCACCCCTCCACTTT
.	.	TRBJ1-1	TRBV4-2	CASSLSTGGNTEAFF	TGTGCCAGCAGCCTCTCAACCGGGGGGAACACTGAAGCTTTCTTT
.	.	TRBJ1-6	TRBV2	CASTLSLSNNSPLHF	TGTGCCAGCACCCTTTCCTTGTCGAATAATTCACCCCTCCACTTT
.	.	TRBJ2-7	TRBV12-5	CASGLGLSYEQYF	TGTGCTAGTGGTTTGGGACTCTCCTACGAGCAGTACTTC
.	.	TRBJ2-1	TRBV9	CASSVVPGNNEQFF	TGTGCCAGCAGCGTAGTGCCGGGGAACAATGAGCAGTTCTTC